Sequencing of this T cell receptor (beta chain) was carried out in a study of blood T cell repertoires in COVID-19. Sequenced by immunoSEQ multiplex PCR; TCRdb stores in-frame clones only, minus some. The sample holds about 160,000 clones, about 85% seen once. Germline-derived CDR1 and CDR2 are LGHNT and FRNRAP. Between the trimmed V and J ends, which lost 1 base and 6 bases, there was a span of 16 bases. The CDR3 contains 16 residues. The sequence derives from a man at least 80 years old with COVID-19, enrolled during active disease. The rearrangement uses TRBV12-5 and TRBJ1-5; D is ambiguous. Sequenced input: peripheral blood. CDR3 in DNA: TGTGCTAGTGGTTTGGAGCTGACGGGGATGGTTCAGCCCCAGCATTTT. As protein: CASGLELTGMVQPQHF.